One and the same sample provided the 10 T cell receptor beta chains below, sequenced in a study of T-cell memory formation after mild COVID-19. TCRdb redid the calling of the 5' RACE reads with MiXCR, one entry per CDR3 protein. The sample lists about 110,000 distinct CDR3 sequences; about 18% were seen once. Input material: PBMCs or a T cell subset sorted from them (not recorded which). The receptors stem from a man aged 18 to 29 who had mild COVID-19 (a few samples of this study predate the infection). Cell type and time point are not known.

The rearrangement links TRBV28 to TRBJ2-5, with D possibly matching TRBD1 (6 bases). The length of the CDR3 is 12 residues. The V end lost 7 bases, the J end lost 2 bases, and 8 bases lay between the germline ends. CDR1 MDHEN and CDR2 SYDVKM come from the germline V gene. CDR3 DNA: TGTGCCAGCAAGGGGGATCAAGAGACCCAGTACTTC. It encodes CASKGDQETQYF.

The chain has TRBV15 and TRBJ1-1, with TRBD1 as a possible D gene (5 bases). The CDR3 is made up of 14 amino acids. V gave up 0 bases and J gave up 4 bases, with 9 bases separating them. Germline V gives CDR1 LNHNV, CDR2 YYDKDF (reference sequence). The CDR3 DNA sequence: TGTGCCACCAGCAGAGATCGGGGCGGCACTGAAGCTTTCTTT. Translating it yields CATSRDRGGTEAFF. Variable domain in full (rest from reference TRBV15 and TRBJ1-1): DAMVIQNPRYQVTQFGKPVTLSCSQTLNHNVMYWYQQKSSQAPKLLFHYYDKDFNNEADTPDNFQSRRPNTSFCFLDIRSPGLGDTAMYLCATSRDRGGTEAFFGQGTRLTVV.

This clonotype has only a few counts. The CDR3 DNA sequence: TGTGCCAGCAGCTTAGTCGTAGGGGAGACAGATACGCAGTATTTT. It translates to CASSLVVGETDTQYF. The chain uses TRBV7-2 and TRBJ2-3; D is tentatively TRBD1 or TRBD2 (5 bases each). V gave up 1 base and J gave up 3 bases, with 11 bases separating them. Germline values: CDR1 SGHTA, CDR2 FQGNSA. The length of the CDR3 is 15 residues. The entire variable domain, with the rest obtained from reference TRBV7-2 and TRBJ2-3, is as follows: GAGVSQSPSNKVTEKGKDVELRCDPISGHTALYWYRQSLGQGLEFLIYFQGNSAPDKSGLPSDRFSAERTGGSVSTLTIQRTQQEDSAVYLCASSLVVGETDTQYFGPGTRLTVL.

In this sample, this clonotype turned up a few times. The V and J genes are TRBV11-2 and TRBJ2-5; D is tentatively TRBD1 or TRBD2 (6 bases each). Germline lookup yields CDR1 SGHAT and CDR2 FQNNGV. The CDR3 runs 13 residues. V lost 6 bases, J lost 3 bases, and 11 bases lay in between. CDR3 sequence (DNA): TGTGCCAGCAGACAGGGACTTAAAGAGACCCAGTACTTC. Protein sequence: CASRQGLKETQYF.

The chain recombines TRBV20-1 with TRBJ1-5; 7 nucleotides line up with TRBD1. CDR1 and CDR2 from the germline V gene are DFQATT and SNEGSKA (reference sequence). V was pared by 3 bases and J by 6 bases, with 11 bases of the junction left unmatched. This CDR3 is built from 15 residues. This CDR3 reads CSASRGGQGTQPQHF. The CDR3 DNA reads TGCAGTGCTAGTAGAGGGGGCCAGGGAACTCAGCCCCAGCATTTT.

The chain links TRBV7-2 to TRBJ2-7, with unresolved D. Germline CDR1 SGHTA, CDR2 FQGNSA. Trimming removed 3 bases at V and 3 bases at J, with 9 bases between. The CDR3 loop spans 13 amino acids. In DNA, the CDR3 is TGTGCCAGCAGCTTTACAAACAACTACGAGCAGTACTTC. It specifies CASSFTNNYEQYF.

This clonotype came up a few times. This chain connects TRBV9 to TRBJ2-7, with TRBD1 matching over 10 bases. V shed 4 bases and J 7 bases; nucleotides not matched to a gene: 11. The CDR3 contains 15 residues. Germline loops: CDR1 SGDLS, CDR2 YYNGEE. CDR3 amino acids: CASSTSGQGGKEQYF. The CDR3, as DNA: TGTGCCAGCAGCACCTCCGGACAGGGGGGTAAAGAGCAGTACTTC.

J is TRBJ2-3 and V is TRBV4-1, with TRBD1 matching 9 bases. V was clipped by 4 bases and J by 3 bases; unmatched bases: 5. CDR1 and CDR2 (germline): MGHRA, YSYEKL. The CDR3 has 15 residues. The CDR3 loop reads CASSLGTGRTDTQYF. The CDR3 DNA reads TGCGCCAGCAGCCTTGGGACAGGGAGGACAGATACGCAGTATTTT.

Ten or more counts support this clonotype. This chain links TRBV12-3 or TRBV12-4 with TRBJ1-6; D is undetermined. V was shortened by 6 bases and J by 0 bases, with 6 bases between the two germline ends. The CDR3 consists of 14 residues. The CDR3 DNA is TGTGCCAGCAGAGCGAGCTCCTATAATTCACCCCTCCACTTT. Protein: CASRASSYNSPLHF.

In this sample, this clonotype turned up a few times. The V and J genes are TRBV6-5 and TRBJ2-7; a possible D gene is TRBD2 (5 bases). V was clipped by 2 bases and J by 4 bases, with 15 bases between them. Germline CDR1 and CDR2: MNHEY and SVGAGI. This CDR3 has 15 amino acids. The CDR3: CASSYRTGYSYEQYV. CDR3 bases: TGTGCCAGCAGTTACCGGACTGGCTATTCTTACGAGCAGTACGTC.